This T cell receptor (beta chain) was obtained from a study of tumor-infiltrating lymphocytes in oesophageal squamous cell carcinoma. This clonotype was found many times. TCRdb processed the PCR reads anew with MiXCR; each CDR3 protein has one entry. The sample records under 20,000 distinct CDR3 sequences, approximately 50% being singletons. This TCR derives from a male donor with esophageal squamous cell carcinoma. The sample comprised esophageal tumor tissue.

The CDR3 here is CASSQEIRLAQFF. The CDR3 DNA sequence: TGCGCCAGCAGCCAAGAGATAAGGTTGGCGCAGTTCTTC. The chain is built from TRBV4-3 and TRBJ2-1; D ambiguous. V lost 0 bases and J 12 bases, leaving 12 bases between the germline ends. CDR1 and CDR2 (germline): LGHNA, YSLEER. The CDR3 has 13 amino acids.